What follows describes a single T cell receptor beta chain. V was clipped by 3 bases and J by 8 bases, with 22 bases between them. CDR3 length: 16 residues. Germline CDR1 MDHEN, CDR2 SYDVKM. Method: immunoSEQ multiplex PCR; TCRdb's copy keeps in-frame clones and lacks some. This sample has tens of thousands of clones, with just over 90% found just once. This record belongs to a study of PD-1 blockade in classical Hodgkin lymphoma. On the study more broadly: Nivolumab dosed at 3 mg/kg went to patients intravenously every 2 weeks.

Indicated time point: cycle 4 day 1 (C4D1), after 5 to 7 weeks of nivolumab. Each of the patients experienced relapse following autologous stem cell transplantation, and their brentuximab vedotin exposure differed. The TCR comes from a human donor with classical Hodgkin lymphoma. The chain combines TRBV28 with TRBJ1-2; D is uncertain. The sample consisted of peripheral blood mononuclear cells (PBMCs), taken before the fourth cycle of nivolumab. The CDR3 sequence: CASSLRSEFGVQGYTF. The DNA of the CDR3 is TGTGCCAGCAGTTTGAGGTCAGAGTTCGGGGTCCAGGGCTACACCTTC.